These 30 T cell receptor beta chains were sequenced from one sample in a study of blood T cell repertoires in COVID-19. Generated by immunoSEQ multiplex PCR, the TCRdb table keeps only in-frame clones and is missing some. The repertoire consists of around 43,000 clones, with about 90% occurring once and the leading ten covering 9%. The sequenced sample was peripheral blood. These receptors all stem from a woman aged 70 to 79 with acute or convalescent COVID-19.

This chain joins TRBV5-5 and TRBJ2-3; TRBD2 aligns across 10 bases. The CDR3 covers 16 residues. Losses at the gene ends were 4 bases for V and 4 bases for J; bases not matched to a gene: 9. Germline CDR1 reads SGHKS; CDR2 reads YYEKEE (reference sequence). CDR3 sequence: CASSIPSGSPSDTQYF. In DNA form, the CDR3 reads TGTGCCAGCAGCATCCCTAGCGGGAGCCCCTCAGATACGCAGTATTTT.

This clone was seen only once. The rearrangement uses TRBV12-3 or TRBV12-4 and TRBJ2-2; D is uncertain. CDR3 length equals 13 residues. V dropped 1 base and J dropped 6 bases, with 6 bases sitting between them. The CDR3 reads CASSLGYPGELFF. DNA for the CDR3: TGTGCCAGCAGTTTAGGCTACCCCGGGGAGCTGTTTTTT.

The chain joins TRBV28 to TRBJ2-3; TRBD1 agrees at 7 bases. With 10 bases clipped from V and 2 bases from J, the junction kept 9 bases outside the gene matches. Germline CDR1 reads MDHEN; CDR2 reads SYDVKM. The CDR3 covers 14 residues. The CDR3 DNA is TGTGCCACCCACTCCAGGGGGAACACAGATACGCAGTATTTT. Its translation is CATHSRGNTDTQYF.

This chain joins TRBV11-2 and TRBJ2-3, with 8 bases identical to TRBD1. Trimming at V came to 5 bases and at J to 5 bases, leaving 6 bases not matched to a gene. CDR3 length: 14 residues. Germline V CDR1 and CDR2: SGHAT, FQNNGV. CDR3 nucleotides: TGTGCCAGCAGCCCAATGACAGGGGAAGATACGCAGTATTTT. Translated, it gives CASSPMTGEDTQYF.

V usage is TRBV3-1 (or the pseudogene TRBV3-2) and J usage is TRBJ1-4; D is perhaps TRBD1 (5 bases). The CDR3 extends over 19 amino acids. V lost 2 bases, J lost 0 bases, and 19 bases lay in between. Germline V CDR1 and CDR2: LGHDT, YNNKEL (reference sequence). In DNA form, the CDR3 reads TGTGCCAGCAGCCAATGGGGCAGGTCGGGGGATGCAACTAATGAAAAACTGTTTTTT. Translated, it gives CASSQWGRSGDATNEKLFF.

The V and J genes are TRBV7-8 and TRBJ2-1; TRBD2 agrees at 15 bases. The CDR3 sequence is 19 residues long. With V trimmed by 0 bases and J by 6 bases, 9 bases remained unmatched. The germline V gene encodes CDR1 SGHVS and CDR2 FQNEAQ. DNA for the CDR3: TGTGCCAGCAGCTTAGCTCTACGACAGGGACTAGCGGGAGGCAATGAGCAGTTCTTC. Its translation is CASSLALRQGLAGGNEQFF. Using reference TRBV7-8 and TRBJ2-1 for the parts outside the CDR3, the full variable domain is GAGVSQSPRYKVAKRGQDVALRCDPISGHVSLFWYQQALGQGPEFLTYFQNEAQLDKSGLPSDRFFAERPEGSVSTLKIQRTQQEDSAVYLCASSLALRQGLAGGNEQFFGPGTRLTVL.

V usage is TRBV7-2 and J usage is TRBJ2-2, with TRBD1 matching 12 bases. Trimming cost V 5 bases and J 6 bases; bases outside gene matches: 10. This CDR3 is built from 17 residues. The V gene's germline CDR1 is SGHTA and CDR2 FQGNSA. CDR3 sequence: CASSPFRGQGAAGELFF. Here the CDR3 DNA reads TGTGCCAGCAGCCCATTTAGGGGACAGGGGGCAGCCGGGGAGCTGTTTTTT.

CDR3 region: CASSPRTGGDYGYTF. The CDR3, as DNA: TGTGCCAGCAGCCCCCGGACAGGGGGCGACTATGGCTACACCTTC. The V and J genes are TRBV7-2 and TRBJ1-2; the match to TRBD1 covers 11 bases. V shed 5 bases, J shed 3 bases, and the junction held 5 bases outside the gene matches. The CDR3 extends over 15 amino acids. Germline V gene data show CDR1 as SGHTA and CDR2 as FQGNSA.

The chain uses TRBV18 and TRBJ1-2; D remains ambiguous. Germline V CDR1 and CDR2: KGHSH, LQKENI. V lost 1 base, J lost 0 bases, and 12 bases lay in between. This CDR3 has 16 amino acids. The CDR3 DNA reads TGTGCCAGCTCACCACTTTCCGAGGGAACTAACTATGGCTACACCTTC. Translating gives CASSPLSEGTNYGYTF.

The CDR3 sequence: CASSAQLGNEQFF. The DNA of the CDR3 is TGTGCCAGCAGTGCCCAACTAGGTAATGAGCAGTTCTTC. The V gene is TRBV6-2 or TRBV6-3, the J gene TRBJ2-1; tentatively, D is TRBD2 (5 bases). V was cut by 5 bases and J by 7 bases, with 12 bases left in between. CDR1 and CDR2 from the germline V gene are MNHEY and SVGEGT. The CDR3 sequence is 13 residues long.

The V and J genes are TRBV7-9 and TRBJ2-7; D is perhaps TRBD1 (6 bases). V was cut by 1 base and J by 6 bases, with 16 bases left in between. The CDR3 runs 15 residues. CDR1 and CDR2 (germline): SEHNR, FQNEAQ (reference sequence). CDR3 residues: CASSLGLTGSGEQYV. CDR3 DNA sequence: TGTGCCAGCAGCTTAGGACTGACAGGTTCGGGCGAGCAGTACGTC.

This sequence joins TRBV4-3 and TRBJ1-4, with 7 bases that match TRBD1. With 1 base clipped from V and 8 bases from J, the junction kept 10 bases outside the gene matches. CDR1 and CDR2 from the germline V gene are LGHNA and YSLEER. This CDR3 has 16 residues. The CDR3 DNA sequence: TGCGCCAGCAGCCAAGGTCCCAGGGGGGTGAGCGAAAAACTGTTTTTT. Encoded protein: CASSQGPRGVSEKLFF.

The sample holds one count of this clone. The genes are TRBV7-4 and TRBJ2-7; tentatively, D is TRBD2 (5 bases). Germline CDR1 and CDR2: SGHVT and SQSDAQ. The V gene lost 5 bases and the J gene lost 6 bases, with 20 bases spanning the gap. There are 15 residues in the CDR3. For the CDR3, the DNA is TGTGCCAGCAGCCCGGTAGCGCCCCCCCCCGCCGAGCAGTACGTC. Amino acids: CASSPVAPPPAEQYV.

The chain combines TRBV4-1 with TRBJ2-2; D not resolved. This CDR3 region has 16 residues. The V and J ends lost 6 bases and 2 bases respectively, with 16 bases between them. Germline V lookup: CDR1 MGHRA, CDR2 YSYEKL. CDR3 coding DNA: TGCGCCAGCAGACACGATGACACCTCTAACACCGGGGAGCTGTTTTTT. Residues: CASRHDDTSNTGELFF.

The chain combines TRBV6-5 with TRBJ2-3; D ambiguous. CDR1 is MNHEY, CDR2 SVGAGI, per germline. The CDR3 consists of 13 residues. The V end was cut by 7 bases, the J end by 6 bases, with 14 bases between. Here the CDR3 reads CASITQIGDTQYF. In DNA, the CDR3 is TGTGCCAGCATCACCCAAATCGGGGATACGCAGTATTTT.

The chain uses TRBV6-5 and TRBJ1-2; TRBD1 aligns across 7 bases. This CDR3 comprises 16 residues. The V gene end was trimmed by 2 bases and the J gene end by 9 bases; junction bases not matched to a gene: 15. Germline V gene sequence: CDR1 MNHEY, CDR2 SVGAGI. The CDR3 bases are TGTGCCAGCAGTTACACCTCGGGACAGTCCGAGGGTAGCTACACCTTC. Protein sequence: CASSYTSGQSEGSYTF.

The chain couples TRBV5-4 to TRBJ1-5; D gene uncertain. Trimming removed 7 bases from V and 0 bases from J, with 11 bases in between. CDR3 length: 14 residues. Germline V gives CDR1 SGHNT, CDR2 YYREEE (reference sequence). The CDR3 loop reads CASRPTNSNQPQHF. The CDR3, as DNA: TGTGCCAGCCGACCCACTAATAGCAATCAGCCCCAGCATTTT.

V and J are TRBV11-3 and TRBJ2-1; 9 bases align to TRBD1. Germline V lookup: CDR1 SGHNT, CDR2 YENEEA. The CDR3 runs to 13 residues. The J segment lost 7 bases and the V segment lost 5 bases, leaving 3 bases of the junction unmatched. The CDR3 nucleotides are TGTGCCAGCAGCCCGGGGACAGGGAATGAGCAGTTCTTC. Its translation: CASSPGTGNEQFF.

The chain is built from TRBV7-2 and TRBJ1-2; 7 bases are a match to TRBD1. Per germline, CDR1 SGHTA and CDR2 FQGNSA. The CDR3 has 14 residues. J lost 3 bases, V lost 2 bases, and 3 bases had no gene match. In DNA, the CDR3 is TGTGCCAGCAGCTTAACAGGGGCAGACTATGGCTACACCTTC. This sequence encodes CASSLTGADYGYTF.

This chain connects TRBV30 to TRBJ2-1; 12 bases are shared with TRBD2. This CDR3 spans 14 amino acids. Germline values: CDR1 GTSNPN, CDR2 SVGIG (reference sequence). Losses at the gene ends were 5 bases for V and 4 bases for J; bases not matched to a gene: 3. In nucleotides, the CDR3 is TGTGCCTGGGCGGGACTAGCGGGTTACAATGAGCAGTTCTTC. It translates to CAWAGLAGYNEQFF.

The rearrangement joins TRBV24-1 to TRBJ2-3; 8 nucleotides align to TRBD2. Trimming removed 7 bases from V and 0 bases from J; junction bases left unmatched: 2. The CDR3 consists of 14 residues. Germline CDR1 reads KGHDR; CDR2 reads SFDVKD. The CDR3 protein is CATRLAVSTDTQYF. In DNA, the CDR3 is TGTGCCACCAGACTAGCGGTTAGCACAGATACGCAGTATTTT.

CDR3 sequence: CASSLDGPADEQYV. DNA for the CDR3: TGTGCCAGCAGCTTGGATGGCCCCGCGGACGAGCAGTACGTC. The chain employs TRBV5-5 and TRBJ2-7; D ambiguous. Germline assignment: CDR1 SGHKS and CDR2 YYEKEE (reference sequence). Trimming pared 0 bases from V and 5 bases from J, leaving 12 bases between. The CDR3 consists of 14 residues.

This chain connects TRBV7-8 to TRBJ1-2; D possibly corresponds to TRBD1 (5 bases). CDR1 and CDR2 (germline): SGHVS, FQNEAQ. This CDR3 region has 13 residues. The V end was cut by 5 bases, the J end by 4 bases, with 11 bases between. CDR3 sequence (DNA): TGTGCCAGCAGCACTGGGACTTCCTATGGCTACACCTTC. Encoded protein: CASSTGTSYGYTF. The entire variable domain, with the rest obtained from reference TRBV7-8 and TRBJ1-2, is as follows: GAGVSQSPRYKVAKRGQDVALRCDPISGHVSLFWYQQALGQGPEFLTYFQNEAQLDKSGLPSDRFFAERPEGSVSTLKIQRTQQEDSAVYLCASSTGTSYGYTFGSGTRLTVV.

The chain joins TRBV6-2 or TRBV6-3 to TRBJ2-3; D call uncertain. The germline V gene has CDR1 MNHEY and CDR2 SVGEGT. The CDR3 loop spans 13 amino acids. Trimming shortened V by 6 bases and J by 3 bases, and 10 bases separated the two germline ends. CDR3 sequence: CASSHLSTDTQYF. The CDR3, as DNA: TGTGCCAGCAGCCACCTATCGACAGATACGCAGTATTTT.

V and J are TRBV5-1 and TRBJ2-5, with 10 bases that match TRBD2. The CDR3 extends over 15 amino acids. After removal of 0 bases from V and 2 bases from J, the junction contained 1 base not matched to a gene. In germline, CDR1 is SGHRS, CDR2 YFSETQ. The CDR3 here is CASSLGTSGQETQYF. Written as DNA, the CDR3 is TGCGCCAGCAGCTTGGGGACTAGCGGACAAGAGACCCAGTACTTC.

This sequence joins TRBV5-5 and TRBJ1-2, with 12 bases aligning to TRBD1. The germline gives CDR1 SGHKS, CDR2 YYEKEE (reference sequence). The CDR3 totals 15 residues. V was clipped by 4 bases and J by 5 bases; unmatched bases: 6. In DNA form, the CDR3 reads TGTGCCAGCAGCCCGGGACAGGGGGCTCGGTATGGCTACACCTTC. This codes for CASSPGQGARYGYTF.

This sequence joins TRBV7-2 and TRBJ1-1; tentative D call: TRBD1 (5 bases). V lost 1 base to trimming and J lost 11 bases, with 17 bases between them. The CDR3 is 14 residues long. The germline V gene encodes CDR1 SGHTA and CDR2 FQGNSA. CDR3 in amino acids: CASSLGRGAAGAFF. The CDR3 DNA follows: TGTGCCAGCAGCTTAGGTCGCGGGGCCGCTGGGGCTTTCTTT.

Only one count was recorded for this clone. The CDR3 nucleotides read TGCAGTGCTAGTGCGGGGAGTTCCACAGATACGCAGTATTTT. This codes for CSASAGSSTDTQYF. The chain uses TRBV20-1 and TRBJ2-3; tentatively, D is TRBD2 (6 bases). V lost 3 bases to trimming and J lost 2 bases, with 12 bases between them. CDR1 is DFQATT and CDR2 is SNEGSKA in the germline V gene (reference sequence). The CDR3 runs to 14 residues.

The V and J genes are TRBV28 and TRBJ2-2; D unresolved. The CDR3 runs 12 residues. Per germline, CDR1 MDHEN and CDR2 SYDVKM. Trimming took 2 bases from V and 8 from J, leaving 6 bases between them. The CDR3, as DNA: TGTGCCAGCAGTTTAATGACAGGGGAGCTGTTTTTT. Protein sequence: CASSLMTGELFF.

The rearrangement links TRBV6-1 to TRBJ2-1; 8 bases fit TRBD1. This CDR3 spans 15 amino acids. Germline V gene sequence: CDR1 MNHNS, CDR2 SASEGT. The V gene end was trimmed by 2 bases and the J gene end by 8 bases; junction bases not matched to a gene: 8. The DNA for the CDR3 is TGTGCCAGCAGTGAATCAGGGGGCATATCCCATGAGCAGTTCTTC. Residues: CASSESGGISHEQFF.